The 15 T cell receptor beta chains in this list originate from one sample, sequenced in a study of blood T cells in healthy people across ages. A second PCR, run for roughly 7 to 11 cycles, used a sample-barcoded 5' primer plus a J-beta primer mix. From the 5' RACE reads, TCRdb called clonotypes with MiXCR, one entry per CDR3 protein. The table shows about 560,000 distinct CDR3 sequences, with 25% to 35% occurring only once. This sample also belongs to another study, concerning T cells of mothers and their children.

Sequences were obtained from blood. The receptors derive from a boy aged 2-15 years in good health.

The chain joins TRBV11-2 to TRBJ2-3; D call uncertain. Per the germline V gene, CDR1 is SGHAT and CDR2 is FQNNGV. With 2 bases removed from V and 0 bases from J, the gap between germline ends came to 6 bases. There are 14 residues in the CDR3. The chain's CDR3 is CASSLLRSTDTQYF. Here the CDR3 DNA reads TGTGCCAGCAGCTTATTACGGAGCACAGATACGCAGTATTTT.

The chain joins TRBV7-9 to TRBJ2-1; D uncertain. The CDR3 spans 15 residues. Per the germline V gene, CDR1 is SEHNR and CDR2 is FQNEAQ (reference sequence). V was clipped by 1 base and J by 8 bases, with 15 bases between them. The DNA of the CDR3 is TGTGCCAGCAGCTTAGTCGGGCTAGTGAGTGATGAGCAGTTCTTC. Translating gives CASSLVGLVSDEQFF.

In its sample, this clonotype was seen a few times. The rearrangement links TRBV6-6 to TRBJ2-3, with 8 bases identical to TRBD1. Germline V lookup: CDR1 MNHNY, CDR2 SVGAGI (reference sequence). This CDR3 is 18 amino acids long. The V segment lost 2 bases and the J segment 2 bases; nucleotides outside the gene matches: 12. The CDR3 region is CASSYPGDRPLYTDTQYF. The CDR3 coding sequence is TGTGCCAGCAGTTACCCAGGGGACAGGCCACTATACACAGATACGCAGTATTTT.

The genes are TRBV2 and TRBJ2-7; D uncertain. The CDR3 is made up of 12 amino acids. V dropped 2 bases and J dropped 9 bases, with 11 bases sitting between them. The germline V gene has CDR1 SNHLY and CDR2 FYNNEI. The CDR3: CASSEYRAGQYF. CDR3 sequence (DNA): TGTGCCAGCAGTGAATATCGGGCAGGGCAGTACTTC. Full variable domain (rest looked up from reference TRBV2 and TRBJ2-7): EPEVTQTPSHQVTQMGQEVILRCVPISNHLYFYWYRQILGQKVEFLVSFYNNEISEKSEIFDDQFSVERPDGSNFTLKIRSTKLEDSAMYFCASSEYRAGQYFGPGTRLTVT.

The chain combines TRBV7-9 with TRBJ1-2; D not resolved. The germline V gene encodes CDR1 SEHNR and CDR2 FQNEAQ (reference sequence). This CDR3 contains 13 residues. The V gene lost 2 bases and the J gene lost 8 bases, with 12 bases spanning the gap. The CDR3 loop reads CASSLRVLGGYTF. DNA of the CDR3: TGTGCCAGCAGCTTACGGGTCCTTGGCGGCTACACCTTC. Full variable domain (remainder filled in from reference TRBV7-9 and TRBJ1-2): DTGVSQNPRHKITKRGQNVTFRCDPISEHNRLYWYRQTLGQGPEFLTYFQNEAQLEKSRLLSDRFSAERPKGSFSTLEIQRTEQGDSAMYLCASSLRVLGGYTFGSGTRLTVV.

CDR3 protein: CASSYSVLAGGPVEQYF. Written as DNA, the CDR3 is TGTGCCAGCAGTTACTCTGTCCTAGCGGGAGGGCCGGTCGAGCAGTACTTC. This sequence joins TRBV6-5 and TRBJ2-7; TRBD2 aligns across 12 bases. The CDR3 runs to 17 residues. Germline lookup yields CDR1 MNHEY and CDR2 SVGAGI. The trim removed 0 bases at V and 6 bases at J, leaving 9 bases unmatched.

This clonotype occurred a few times. The chain employs TRBV3-1 and TRBJ2-5, with 11 bases aligning to TRBD2. Matching the DNA end better, TRBJ2-1 makes the J call doubtful. The CDR3 is made up of 18 amino acids. Germline CDR1 is LGHDT and CDR2 is YNNKEL (reference sequence). CDR3: CASSLSGLAGGPRNEQFF. The CDR3 DNA sequence: TGTGCCAGCAGCCTCTCGGGGCTAGCGGGAGGCCCTCGAAATGAGCAGTTCTTC.

The CDR3 sequence: CASSFGQGEAFF. The CDR3 DNA reads as TGTGCCAGCAGTTTTGGACAGGGTGAAGCTTTCTTT. V usage is TRBV14 and J usage is TRBJ1-1; the match to TRBD1 covers 8 bases. V dropped 6 bases and J dropped 7; count of bases not matched to a gene: 4. The CDR3 extends over 12 amino acids. Germline V lookup: CDR1 SGHDN, CDR2 FVKESK. Based on the CDR3 plus reference TRBV14 and TRBJ1-1, the full variable domain is EAGVTQFPSHSVIEKGQTVTLRCDPISGHDNLYWYRRVMGKEIKFLLHFVKESKQDESGMPNNRFLAERTGGTYSTLKVQPAELEDSGVYFCASSFGQGEAFFGQGTRLTVV.

The chain couples TRBV29-1 to TRBJ1-1, with D hard to call. Germline loops: CDR1 SQVTM, CDR2 ANQGSEA. The CDR3 is made up of 14 amino acids. Trimming took 7 bases from V and 5 from J, leaving 20 bases between them. The CDR3 protein is CSGTARSPATEAFF. The CDR3 DNA reads as TGCAGCGGAACTGCCCGGTCCCCTGCAACTGAAGCTTTCTTT.

There are a few counts of this clonotype. V usage is TRBV7-2 and J usage is TRBJ1-2; D unresolved. This CDR3 spans 14 amino acids. The germline gives CDR1 SGHTA, CDR2 FQGNSA. With 2 bases removed from V and 0 bases from J, the gap between germline ends came to 7 bases. In nucleotides, the CDR3 is TGTGCCAGCAGCTTACACAGAGCTAACTATGGCTACACCTTC. Amino acids: CASSLHRANYGYTF.

The chain combines TRBV27 with TRBJ2-7; D perhaps matches TRBD1 (5 bases). Trimming took 2 bases from V and 8 from J, leaving 13 bases between them. The CDR3 sequence is 13 residues long. CDR1 and CDR2 from the germline V gene are MNHEY and SMNVEV (reference sequence). The CDR3: CASSLKQERKQYF. CDR3 DNA sequence: TGTGCCAGCAGTTTAAAACAGGAGAGGAAGCAGTACTTC.

The chain couples TRBV12-3 or TRBV12-4 to TRBJ2-5, with TRBD2 matching 7 bases. Gene TRBJ2-1 matches the end of the DNA better, so the J call may be wrong. The CDR3 totals 16 residues. The CDR3 nucleotides read TGTGCCAGCAGCCCGGATCGCGGGAGACATTACAATGAGCAGTTCTTC. This sequence encodes CASSPDRGRHYNEQFF.

This clonotype has a single count. V is TRBV20-1 and J is TRBJ2-1, with D perhaps being TRBD1 or TRBD2 (6 bases each). The J call could be wrong; TRBJ2-5 is a better fit for the DNA end. The length of the CDR3 is 12 residues. CDR1 and CDR2 from the germline V gene are DFQATT and SNEGSKA (reference sequence). Here the CDR3 DNA reads TGCAGTGCTATAATGGGGGGCGAGACCCAGTACTTC. It encodes CSAIMGGETQYF.

The rearrangement links TRBV12-5 to TRBJ2-2; a weak D match, TRBD1 (5 bases). Trimming removed 3 bases at V and 7 bases at J, with 6 bases between. The CDR3 contains 12 residues. The germline V gene encodes CDR1 LGHNT and CDR2 FRNRAP. CDR3 in amino acids: CASGLGVGELFF. CDR3 in DNA: TGTGCTAGTGGTTTAGGGGTCGGGGAGCTGTTTTTT.

This clonotype appeared once. For the CDR3, the DNA is TGCAGTGCTAGAGGTGGGGACAGCTCCTACGAGCAGTACTTC. It encodes CSARGGDSSYEQYF. The V and J genes are TRBV20-1 and TRBJ2-7, with TRBD1 identical over 7 bases. V was pared by 1 base and J by 0 bases, with 3 bases of the junction left unmatched. CDR1 and CDR2 from the germline V gene are DFQATT and SNEGSKA (reference sequence). The CDR3 consists of 14 residues.